Sequencing of this T cell receptor (beta chain) was carried out in a study of post-analysis software for immune sequencing data. This clonotype was seen only a few times. Unique molecular identifiers were built into the TCR beta cDNA libraries. TCRdb reprocessed the PCR reads with MiXCR, giving one entry per CDR3 protein. The table lists fewer than 550,000 distinct CDR3 sequences, approximately 34% of them singletons. This TCR was recovered from a girl aged 2-17 years with multiple sclerosis. The sample taken for sequencing was blood.

The CDR3: CASFGQGFPYEQYF. CDR3 coding DNA: TGTGCCAGTTTTGGACAGGGCTTCCCTTACGAGCAGTACTTC. The genes are TRBV28 and TRBJ2-5, with 8 bases fitting TRBD1. The tail of the sequence fits TRBJ2-7 better, so the J call may be wrong. CDR1 MDHEN and CDR2 SYDVKM come from the germline V gene. CDR3 size: 14 residues.